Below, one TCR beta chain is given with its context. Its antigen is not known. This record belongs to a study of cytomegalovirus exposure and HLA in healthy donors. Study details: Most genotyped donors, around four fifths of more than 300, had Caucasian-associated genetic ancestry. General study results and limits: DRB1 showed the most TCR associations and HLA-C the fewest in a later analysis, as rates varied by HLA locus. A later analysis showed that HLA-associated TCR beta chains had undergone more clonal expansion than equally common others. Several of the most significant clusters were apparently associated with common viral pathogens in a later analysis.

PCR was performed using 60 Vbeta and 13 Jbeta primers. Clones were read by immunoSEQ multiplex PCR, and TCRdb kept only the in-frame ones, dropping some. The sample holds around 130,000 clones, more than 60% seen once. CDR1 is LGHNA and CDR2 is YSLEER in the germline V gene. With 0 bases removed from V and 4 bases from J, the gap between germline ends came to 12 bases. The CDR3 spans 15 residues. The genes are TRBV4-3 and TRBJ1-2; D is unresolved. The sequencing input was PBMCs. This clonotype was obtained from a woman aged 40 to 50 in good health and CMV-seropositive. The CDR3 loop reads CASSQEVYRGYGYTF. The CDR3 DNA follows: TGCGCCAGCAGCCAAGAGGTCTATCGAGGCTATGGCTACACCTTC.